The 19 T cell receptor beta chains reported below all come from one sample, sequenced in a study of early T cells in non-severe SARS-CoV-2 infection. A single record per CDR3 protein comes from TCRdb applying MiXCR to the 5' RACE reads. The sample lists about 18,000 distinct CDR3 sequences, around 5.7% occurring once. Sequencing input: whole blood. The receptors stem from an adult who was a healthcare worker with PCR-confirmed SARS-CoV-2 infection or an uninfected control (not recorded which).

This clonotype was counted ten times or more. V usage is TRBV5-1 and J usage is TRBJ2-1; D ambiguous. Germline V gene data show CDR1 as SGHRS and CDR2 as YFSETQ. The CDR3 consists of 13 residues. V shed 3 bases and J shed 10 bases, with 14 bases lying between them. The CDR3 sequence is CASSYGELGEQFF. The CDR3 DNA reads TGCGCCAGCAGCTATGGCGAACTTGGAGAGCAGTTCTTC.

The chain joins TRBV19 to TRBJ2-2; 7 positions agree with TRBD2. The CDR3 is 17 residues long. With 3 bases clipped from V and 1 base from J, the junction kept 8 bases outside the gene matches. Germline CDR1 LNHDA, CDR2 SQIVND (reference sequence). This CDR3 is CASSIMVTGGNTGELFF. CDR3 DNA: TGTGCCAGTAGTATCATGGTCACGGGAGGGAACACCGGGGAGCTGTTTTTT.

This clonotype has a count of ten or more. The chain has TRBV29-1 and TRBJ2-5, with TRBD2 as a possible D gene (5 bases). This CDR3 region has 11 residues. V was clipped by 4 bases and J by 5 bases, with 8 bases between them. Germline values: CDR1 SQVTM, CDR2 ANQGSEA. CDR3 sequence reads: CSVAREETQYF. Here the CDR3 DNA reads TGCAGCGTTGCGAGGGAGGAGACCCAGTACTTC.

The chain is built from TRBV11-2 and TRBJ2-5; tentative D call: TRBD2 (6 bases). Trimming cost V 5 bases and J 2 bases, with 9 bases left between them. The CDR3 loop spans 13 amino acids. The germline V gene has CDR1 SGHAT and CDR2 FQNNGV. CDR3 DNA: TGTGCCAGCAGCCGGGACTTACAAGAGACCCAGTACTTC. This gives the protein CASSRDLQETQYF. The variable domain in full, with the rest retrieved from reference TRBV11-2 and TRBJ2-5, is EAGVAQSPRYKIIEKRQSVAFWCNPISGHATLYWYQQILGQGPKLLIQFQNNGVVDDSQLPKDRFSAERLKGVDSTLKIQPAKLEDSAVYLCASSRDLQETQYFGPGTRLLVL.

Ten or more counts support this clonotype. The V call is TRBV2, the J call TRBJ1-4; 8 nucleotides align to TRBD1. Germline values: CDR1 SNHLY, CDR2 FYNNEI. The V segment lost 6 bases and the J segment 8 bases; nucleotides outside the gene matches: 8. This CDR3 has 14 residues. The CDR3 protein is CASRDREGGEKLFF. The CDR3 nucleotides are TGTGCCAGCAGGGACAGGGAAGGAGGCGAAAAACTGTTTTTT.

The rearrangement joins TRBV7-9 to TRBJ2-7; TRBD2 might be the D (6 bases). Germline V gene sequence: CDR1 SEHNR, CDR2 FQNEAQ (reference sequence). CDR3 size: 14 residues. V gave up 4 bases and J gave up 2 bases, with 12 bases separating them. CDR3 in DNA: TGTGCCAGCAGCTCCCGGGAGTCCCCCTACGAGCAGTACTTC. This codes for CASSSRESPYEQYF.

This clonotype was recorded many times. The chain is built from TRBV10-1 and TRBJ2-1, with D unclear. Germline values: CDR1 WNHNN, CDR2 SYGVQD (reference sequence). This CDR3 has 14 amino acids. Deletions cut 4 bases from V and 6 bases from J, with 13 bases between. The CDR3 loop is CASSGASNVNEQFF. The CDR3 nucleotides read TGCGCCAGCAGTGGGGCTAGTAACGTCAATGAGCAGTTCTTC.

This clonotype came up many times. V gene TRBV5-6 combines with J gene TRBJ2-1, with TRBD2 matching 7 bases. This CDR3 has 15 residues. V was pared by 1 base and J by 6 bases, with 7 bases of the junction left unmatched. CDR1 is SGHDT and CDR2 is YYEEEE in the germline V gene. CDR3 nucleotide sequence: TGTGCCAGCAGCTTGCTCGCGGGAGAGGGCAATGAGCAGTTCTTC. This encodes CASSLLAGEGNEQFF.

Ten or more counts support this clonotype. V gene TRBV28 combines with J gene TRBJ2-7; maybe TRBD2 (5 bases). The CDR3 covers 15 residues. Germline V CDR1 and CDR2: MDHEN, SYDVKM. Deletions cut 4 bases from V and 2 bases from J, with 15 bases between. The CDR3 DNA sequence: TGTGCCAGCAGTTCCCTCGGGGTCCTCGCCTACGAGCAGTACTTC. This codes for CASSSLGVLAYEQYF.

This clonotype was observed at least ten times. This chain joins TRBV6-4 and TRBJ2-3; no clear D gene. Germline CDR1 MRHNA, CDR2 SNTAGT. The CDR3 has 14 residues. V dropped 0 bases and J dropped 3 bases, with 7 bases sitting between them. The CDR3 is CASSDSPETDTQYF. Written as DNA, the CDR3 is TGTGCCAGCAGTGACTCCCCGGAGACAGATACGCAGTATTTT.

This clonotype was seen many times. The gene calls are TRBV12-5 and TRBJ2-2; TRBD2 agrees at 12 bases. Unmatched junction bases numbered 5, after V lost 4 bases and J lost 5 bases. Germline-derived CDR1 and CDR2 are LGHNT and FRNRAP. CDR3 length: 16 residues. CDR3 coding DNA: TGTGCTAGTGGTTCTGGACTAGCGGGAAGGACCGGGGAGCTGTTTTTT. Amino acids: CASGSGLAGRTGELFF.

This clonotype turned up a few times. The CDR3 DNA follows: TGTGCCAGCAGTGAATTTTTTTCTGAACTGCGAAACACCATATATTTT. Its translation is CASSEFFSELRNTIYF. The chain is built from TRBV6-1 and TRBJ1-3; D is unresolved. The CDR3 covers 16 residues. Germline-derived CDR1 and CDR2 are MNHNS and SASEGT. V lost 2 bases and J lost 5, with 16 bases in between.

This clonotype is termed medium-sized (0.01 to 0.1%). J is TRBJ2-5 and V is TRBV20-1; possibly TRBD2 for D (6 bases). Germline lookup yields CDR1 DFQATT and CDR2 SNEGSKA (reference sequence). The length of the CDR3 is 18 residues. Trimming stripped 6 bases from V and 0 bases from J, with 26 bases between. The CDR3 sequence: CSADGPLWPAGNQETQYF. The CDR3 region has the DNA TGCAGTGCCGATGGACCCCTATGGCCCGCGGGAAACCAAGAGACCCAGTACTTC.

Within the sample, this clonotype is medium-sized. The V call is TRBV10-3, the J call TRBJ1-5; D remains unclear. V lost 3 bases, J lost 2 bases, and 17 bases lay in between. The CDR3 has 17 residues. Germline V lookup: CDR1 ENHRY, CDR2 SYGVKD. Written as DNA, the CDR3 is TGTGCCATCAGTGACCCTTACGAGGGTAGTGGCAATCAGCCCCAGCATTTT. This gives the protein CAISDPYEGSGNQPQHF.

This clonotype occurred many times. The chain is built from TRBV10-3 and TRBJ1-1, with a tentative D call TRBD1 (6 bases). Trimming left V 4 bases short and J 0 bases short, with 18 bases between. Germline loops: CDR1 ENHRY, CDR2 SYGVKD. CDR3 length: 17 amino acids. The CDR3 region has the DNA TGTGCCATCAGTGGGGGGCAGGGCCTAAATATGAACACTGAAGCTTTCTTT. Encoded protein: CAISGGQGLNMNTEAFF.

By share of the sample, this clonotype is medium-sized. The chain uses TRBV12-3 or TRBV12-4 and TRBJ2-5; 9 bases are shared with TRBD1. V was pared by 5 bases and J by 2 bases, with 9 bases of the junction left unmatched. The CDR3 consists of 16 residues. CDR3 amino acids: CASSPYRDRAQETQYF. CDR3 coding DNA: TGTGCCAGCAGTCCGTACCGGGACAGGGCTCAAGAGACCCAGTACTTC.

The chain has TRBV13 and TRBJ1-1; D not certain. Germline lookup yields CDR1 PRHDT and CDR2 FYEKMQ (reference sequence). The length of the CDR3 is 11 residues. Trimming left V 5 bases short and J 7 bases short, with 8 bases between. Written as DNA, the CDR3 is TGTGCCAGCAGCCTCAACCGTGAAGCTTTCTTT. The encoded protein is CASSLNREAFF.

This clonotype was counted at least ten times. The chain links TRBV20-1 to TRBJ2-3, with 11 bases lining up with TRBD2. Germline V gives CDR1 DFQATT, CDR2 SNEGSKA (reference sequence). This CDR3 spans 20 amino acids. Trimming removed 6 bases from V and 0 bases from J; junction bases left unmatched: 20. CDR3 loop: CSASGGVSLSGRASTDTQYF. CDR3 bases: TGCAGTGCCAGCGGCGGGGTCTCTCTTAGCGGGAGGGCTAGCACAGATACGCAGTATTTT.

At least ten counts were recorded for this clonotype. The J gene is TRBJ2-7, the V gene TRBV29-1, with 10 nucleotides matching TRBD1. CDR1 is SQVTM and CDR2 is ANQGSEA in the germline V gene. The CDR3 totals 14 residues. Trimming removed 1 base from V and 4 bases from J; junction bases left unmatched: 4. CDR3 sequence: CSVEGPGQGYEQYF. The CDR3 DNA is TGCAGCGTTGAAGGTCCGGGACAGGGGTACGAGCAGTACTTC.